The 8 T cell receptor beta chains below were found in one sample sequenced in a study of neoadjuvant nivolumab and ipilimumab in lung cancer. Sequencing used immunoSEQ multiplex PCR; TCRdb keeps in-frame clones, though not all of them. The sample holds more than 25,000 clones, about 76% seen once. The sequences come from tumor tissue, collected after neoadjuvant nivolumab, alone or with ipilimumab, at or shortly before surgery. All receptors come from an adult with non-small cell lung cancer.

The chain has TRBV4-1 and TRBJ2-6; 7 bases map to TRBD1. Per the germline V gene, CDR1 is MGHRA and CDR2 is YSYEKL. With 4 bases clipped from V and 0 bases from J, the junction kept 12 bases outside the gene matches. The CDR3 loop spans 19 amino acids. CDR3: CASSPVEQGIISGANVLTF. The CDR3 coding sequence is TGCGCCAGCAGCCCAGTCGAACAGGGGATTATCTCTGGGGCCAACGTCCTGACTTTC.

The chain recombines TRBV29-1 with TRBJ1-2; D unresolved. The V gene lost 2 bases and the J gene lost 8 bases, with 15 bases spanning the gap. Germline CDR1 and CDR2: SQVTM and ANQGSEA. This CDR3 region has 13 residues. The CDR3 loop is CSVEIGHTLGYTF. For the CDR3, the DNA is TGCAGCGTTGAAATCGGGCACACCCTAGGCTACACCTTC.

The chain is built from TRBV7-2 and TRBJ2-1; tentatively, D is TRBD1 (6 bases). This CDR3 region has 13 residues. Trimming removed 6 bases at V and 0 bases at J, with 6 bases between. Germline CDR1 reads SGHTA; CDR2 reads FQGNSA. The CDR3 DNA is TGTGCCAGCAGAGGGGGCTCCTACAATGAGCAGTTCTTC. It translates to CASRGGSYNEQFF.

This clone appeared a few times. This chain joins TRBV28 and TRBJ1-5, with D hard to call. This CDR3 comprises 17 residues. CDR1 and CDR2 from the germline V gene are MDHEN and SYDVKM. Trimming left V 6 bases short and J 1 base short, with 19 bases between. The CDR3 coding sequence is TGTGCCAGCAGGGGCCGGTCAACGATACAGAGCAATCAGCCCCAGCATTTT. Residues: CASRGRSTIQSNQPQHF.

The chain is built from TRBV10-3 and TRBJ1-2; D is undetermined. This CDR3 has 15 residues. Trimming took 0 bases from V and 2 from J, leaving 10 bases between them. The V gene's germline CDR1 is ENHRY and CDR2 SYGVKD. The CDR3 region is CAISESHVENYGYTF. CDR3 nucleotides: TGTGCCATCAGTGAGTCTCATGTGGAAAACTATGGCTACACCTTC.

The chain has TRBV5-4 and TRBJ2-7, with 9 bases that match TRBD1. The ends lost 1 base at V and 5 bases at J; junction bases unmatched: 4. The CDR3 spans 14 residues. Germline CDR1 SGHNT, CDR2 YYREEE (reference sequence). The CDR3 coding sequence is TGTGCCAGCAGCTTGCGGGACAGGGATCACGAGCAGTACTTC. Translation: CASSLRDRDHEQYF.

This clone has more than one count but fewer than ten. The rearrangement uses TRBV7-9 and TRBJ2-7; D might be TRBD1 or TRBD2, each matching 5 bases. The germline CDR1 and CDR2 sequences are SEHNR and FQNEAQ (reference sequence). The CDR3 contains 12 residues. Trimming shortened V by 3 bases and J by 6 bases, and 9 bases separated the two germline ends. CDR3 in amino acids: CASSFSGGEQYF. The CDR3 nucleotides read TGTGCCAGCAGCTTCAGTGGGGGCGAGCAGTACTTC. Full variable domain (remainder filled in from reference TRBV7-9 and TRBJ2-7): DTGVSQNPRHKITKRGQNVTFRCDPISEHNRLYWYRQTLGQGPEFLTYFQNEAQLEKSRLLSDRFSAERPKGSFSTLEIQRTEQGDSAMYLCASSFSGGEQYFGPGTRLTVT.

The V gene is TRBV25-1, the J gene TRBJ1-1, with D maybe TRBD1 (5 bases). The V end lost 8 bases, the J end lost 5 bases, and 18 bases lay between the germline ends. Germline V CDR1 and CDR2: MGHDK, SYGVNS. This CDR3 comprises 14 residues. CDR3 DNA: TGTGCCAGCGCAGGGAATGGGAGAGGGACTGAAGCTTTCTTT. Amino acids: CASAGNGRGTEAFF.